This TCR beta chain was identified during a study of shared clonotypes between healthy human individuals. V shed 6 bases and J shed 5 bases, with 22 bases lying between them. The length of the CDR3 is 16 residues. Libraries were prepared by immunoSEQ multiplex PCR; TCRdb keeps only in-frame clonotypes and omits some of them. The sample has fewer than 800,000 clones, approximately 90% seen once. CD45RO-negative CD8 cells positively selected for CCR7 made up the naive population, which excluded terminally differentiated effector memory CD45RA+ cells. This receptor was identified in a man aged 25 to 40 in good health. The gene calls are TRBV23-1 and TRBJ2-5; D gene unclear. TRBV23-1 is assigned to the ORF class and has an uncertain function. The source material was naive CD8+ T cells sorted from blood. The CDR3 reads CASSQDRARTLETQYF. CDR3 in DNA: TGCGCCAGCAGCCAAGATCGGGCTAGGACCCTGGAGACCCAGTACTTC.